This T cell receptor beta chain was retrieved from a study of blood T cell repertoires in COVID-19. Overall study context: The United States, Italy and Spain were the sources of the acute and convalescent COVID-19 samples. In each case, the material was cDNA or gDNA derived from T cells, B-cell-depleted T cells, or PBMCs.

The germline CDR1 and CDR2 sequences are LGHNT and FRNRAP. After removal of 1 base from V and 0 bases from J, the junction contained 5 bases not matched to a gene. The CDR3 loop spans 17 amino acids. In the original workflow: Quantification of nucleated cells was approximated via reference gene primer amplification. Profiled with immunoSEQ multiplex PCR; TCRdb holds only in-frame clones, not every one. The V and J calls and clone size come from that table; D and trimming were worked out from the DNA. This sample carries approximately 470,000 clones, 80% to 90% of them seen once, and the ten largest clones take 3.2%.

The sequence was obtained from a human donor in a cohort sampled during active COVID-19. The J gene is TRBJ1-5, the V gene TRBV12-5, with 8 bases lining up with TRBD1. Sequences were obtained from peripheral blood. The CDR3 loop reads CASGLGSQGASNQPQHF. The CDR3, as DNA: TGTGCTAGTGGTTTGGGGTCCCAGGGGGCTAGCAATCAGCCCCAGCATTTT.